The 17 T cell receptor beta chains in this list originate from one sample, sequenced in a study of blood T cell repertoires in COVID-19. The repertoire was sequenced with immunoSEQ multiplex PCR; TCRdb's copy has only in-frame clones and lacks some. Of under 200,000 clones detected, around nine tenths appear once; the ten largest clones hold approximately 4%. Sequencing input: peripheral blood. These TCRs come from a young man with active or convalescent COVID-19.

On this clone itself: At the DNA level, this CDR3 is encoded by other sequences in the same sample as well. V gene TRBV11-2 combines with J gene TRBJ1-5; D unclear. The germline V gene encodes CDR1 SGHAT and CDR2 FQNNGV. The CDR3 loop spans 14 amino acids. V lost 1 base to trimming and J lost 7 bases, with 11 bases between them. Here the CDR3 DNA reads TGTGCCAGCAGCTTAGCACGGGAGGGACAGCCCCAGCATTTT. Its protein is CASSLAREGQPQHF.

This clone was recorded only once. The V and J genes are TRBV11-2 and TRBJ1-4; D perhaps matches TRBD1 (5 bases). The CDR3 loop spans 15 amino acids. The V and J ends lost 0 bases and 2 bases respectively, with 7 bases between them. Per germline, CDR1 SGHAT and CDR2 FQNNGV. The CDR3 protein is CASSLDGGTNEKLFF. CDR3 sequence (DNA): TGTGCCAGCAGCTTAGATGGGGGGACTAATGAAAAACTGTTTTTT.

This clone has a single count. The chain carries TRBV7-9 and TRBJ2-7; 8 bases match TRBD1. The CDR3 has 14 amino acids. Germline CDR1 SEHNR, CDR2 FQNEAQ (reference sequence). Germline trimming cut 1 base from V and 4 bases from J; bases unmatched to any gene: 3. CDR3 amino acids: CASSLDQGAYEQYF. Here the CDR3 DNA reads TGTGCCAGCAGCTTAGACCAGGGGGCTTACGAGCAGTACTTC. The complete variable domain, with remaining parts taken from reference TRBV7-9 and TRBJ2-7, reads DTGVSQNPRHKITKRGQNVTFRCDPISEHNRLYWYRQTLGQGPEFLTYFQNEAQLEKSRLLSDRFSAERPKGSFSTLEIQRTEQGDSAMYLCASSLDQGAYEQYFGPGTRLTVT.

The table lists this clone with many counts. CDR3 sequence: CASSYRTGNQPQHF. The CDR3 coding sequence is TGTGCCAGCAGTTACCGGACGGGAAATCAGCCCCAGCATTTT. This chain links TRBV6-5 with TRBJ1-5, with D unclear. CDR1 is MNHEY and CDR2 is SVGAGI in the germline V gene. The CDR3 spans 14 residues. V dropped 2 bases and J dropped 4 bases, with 9 bases sitting between them.

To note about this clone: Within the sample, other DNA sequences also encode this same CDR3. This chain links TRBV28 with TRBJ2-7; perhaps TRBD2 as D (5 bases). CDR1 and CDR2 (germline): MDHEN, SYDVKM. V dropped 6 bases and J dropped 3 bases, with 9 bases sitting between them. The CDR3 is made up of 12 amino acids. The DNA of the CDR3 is TGTGCCAGCAGCCATCGGGGCTACGAGCAGTACGTC. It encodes CASSHRGYEQYV.

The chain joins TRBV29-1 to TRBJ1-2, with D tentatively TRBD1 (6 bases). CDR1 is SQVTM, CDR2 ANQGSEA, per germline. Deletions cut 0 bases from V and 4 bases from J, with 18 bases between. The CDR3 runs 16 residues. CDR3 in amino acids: CSVEDSGADSSYGYTF. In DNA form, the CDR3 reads TGCAGCGTTGAAGATTCAGGCGCGGACAGCTCCTATGGCTACACCTTC.

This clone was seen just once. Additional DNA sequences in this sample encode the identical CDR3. DNA of the CDR3: TGTGCCAGCAGCTTGGGACTAGCGGGGGGGAGCACAGATACGCAGTATTTT. It encodes CASSLGLAGGSTDTQYF. This chain connects TRBV13 to TRBJ2-3, with 16 bases lining up with TRBD2. The CDR3 is made up of 17 amino acids. The germline V gene encodes CDR1 PRHDT and CDR2 FYEKMQ (reference sequence). V lost 3 bases to trimming and J lost 0 bases; unmatched junction nucleotides: 0.

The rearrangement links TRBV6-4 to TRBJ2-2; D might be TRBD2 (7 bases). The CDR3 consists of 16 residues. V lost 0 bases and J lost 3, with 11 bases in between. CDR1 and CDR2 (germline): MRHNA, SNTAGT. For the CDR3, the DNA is TGTGCCAGCAGTGACTCCCTAGGGGGGGACACCGGGGAGCTGTTTTTT. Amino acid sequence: CASSDSLGGDTGELFF.

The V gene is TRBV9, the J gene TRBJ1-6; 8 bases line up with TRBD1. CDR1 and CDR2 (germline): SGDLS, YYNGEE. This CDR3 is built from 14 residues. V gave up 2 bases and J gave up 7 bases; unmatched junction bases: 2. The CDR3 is CASSVDRENSPLHF. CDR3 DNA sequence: TGTGCCAGCAGCGTGGACAGGGAAAATTCACCCCTCCACTTT.

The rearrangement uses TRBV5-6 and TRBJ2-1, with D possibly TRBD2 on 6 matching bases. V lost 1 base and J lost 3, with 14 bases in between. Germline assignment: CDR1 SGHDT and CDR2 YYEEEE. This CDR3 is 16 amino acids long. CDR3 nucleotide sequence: TGTGCCAGCAGCTTGCTGACCGGGACTCACTACAATGAGCAGTTCTTC. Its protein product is CASSLLTGTHYNEQFF.

The CDR3 nucleotides are TGTGCCAGCAGCCGCCTAGGCACAGATACGCAGTATTTT. This gives the protein CASSRLGTDTQYF. This rearrangement joins TRBV14 to TRBJ2-3; D is unresolved. Germline assignment: CDR1 SGHDN and CDR2 FVKESK. The CDR3 is 13 amino acids. Trimming took 4 bases from V and 1 from J, leaving 6 bases between them.

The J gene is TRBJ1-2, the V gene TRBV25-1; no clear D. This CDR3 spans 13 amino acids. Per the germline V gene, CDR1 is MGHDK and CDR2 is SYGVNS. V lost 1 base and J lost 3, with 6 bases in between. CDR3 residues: CASSEFSDYGYTF. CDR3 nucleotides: TGTGCCAGCAGTGAATTTAGCGACTATGGCTACACCTTC.

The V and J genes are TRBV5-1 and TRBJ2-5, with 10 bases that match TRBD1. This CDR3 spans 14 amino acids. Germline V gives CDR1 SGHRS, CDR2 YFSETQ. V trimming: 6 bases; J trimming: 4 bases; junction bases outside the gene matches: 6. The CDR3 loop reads CASTPGTGVETQYF. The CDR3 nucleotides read TGCGCCAGCACCCCGGGGACAGGGGTAGAGACCCAGTACTTC.

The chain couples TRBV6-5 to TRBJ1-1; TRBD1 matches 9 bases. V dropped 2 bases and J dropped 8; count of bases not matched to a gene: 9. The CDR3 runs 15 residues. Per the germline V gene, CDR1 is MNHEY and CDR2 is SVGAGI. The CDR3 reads CASSYEPGQGLEAFF. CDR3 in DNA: TGTGCCAGCAGTTACGAGCCGGGACAGGGCCTGGAAGCTTTCTTT.

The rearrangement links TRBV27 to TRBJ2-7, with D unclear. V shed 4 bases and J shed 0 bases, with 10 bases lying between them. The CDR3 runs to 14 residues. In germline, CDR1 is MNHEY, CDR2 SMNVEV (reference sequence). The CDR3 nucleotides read TGTGCCAGCAGTTCCCTGTCCGGCTCCTACGAGCAGTACTTC. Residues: CASSSLSGSYEQYF.

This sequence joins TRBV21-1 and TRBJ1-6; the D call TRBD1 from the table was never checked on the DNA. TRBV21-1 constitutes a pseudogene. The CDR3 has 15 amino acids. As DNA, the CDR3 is TGTGCCAGCAGCAAAAGTCCGGACAAGAATTCACCCCTCCACTTT. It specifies CASSKSPDKNSPLHF.

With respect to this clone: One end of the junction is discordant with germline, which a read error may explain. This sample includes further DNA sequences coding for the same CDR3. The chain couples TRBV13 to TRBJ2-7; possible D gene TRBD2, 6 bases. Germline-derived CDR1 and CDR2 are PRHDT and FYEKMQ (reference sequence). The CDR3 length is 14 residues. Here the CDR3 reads CASSSQGGAYEQYF. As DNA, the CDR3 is TGTGCCAGTAGCTCCCAAGGAGGGGCCTACGAGCAGTACTTC.